This TCR beta chain was sequenced during a study of long-term antiretroviral therapy in people with HIV. As concerns this clone: Its antigen remains unknown.

Sequencing used immunoSEQ v3.0 at survey level. Libraries were prepared by immunoSEQ multiplex PCR; TCRdb keeps only in-frame clonotypes and omits some of them. The sample has approximately 24,000 clones; 88% are singletons. Study findings and constraints: No data on ART adherence, viral resistance or therapy changes. Blood specimens, gathered between 2004 and 2017, were possibly obtained under older ART regimens.

CDR1 and CDR2 (germline): SGHRS, YFSETQ. The CDR3 consists of 16 residues. The V end lost 3 bases, the J end lost 2 bases, and 18 bases lay between the germline ends. The sequencing used unsorted PBMCs, collected approximately 4.5 years after starting antiretroviral therapy. The receptor comes from a man aged 30-40 years with HIV. The chain combines TRBV5-1 with TRBJ2-7; D is possibly TRBD1 (6 bases). The CDR3 here is CASSWASRTEAYEQYF. In DNA, the CDR3 is TGCGCCAGCAGCTGGGCGTCTCGGACAGAAGCCTACGAGCAGTACTTC.